Below are 32 T cell receptor beta chains sequenced from a single sample in a study of blood T cell repertoires in COVID-19. Measured with immunoSEQ multiplex PCR; TCRdb has only the in-frame clones, and not every one. The table lists 110,000 or so clones, around 90% of them singletons. Sequenced sample: peripheral blood. These receptors all stem from a human donor in a cohort sampled during active COVID-19.

V and J are TRBV5-1 and TRBJ2-1; TRBD2 matches 14 bases. Germline CDR1 SGHRS, CDR2 YFSETQ. With 1 base clipped from V and 5 bases from J, the junction kept 2 bases outside the gene matches. The CDR3 spans 16 residues. The CDR3 DNA sequence: TGCGCCAGCAGCTTGTGGACTAGCGGGAGGAACAATGAGCAGTTCTTC. It translates to CASSLWTSGRNNEQFF.

The CDR3 reads CASRDTYRGLGGNTEAFF. The CDR3 bases are TGTGCCAGCAGAGATACATACAGGGGCCTTGGAGGGAACACTGAAGCTTTCTTT. The gene calls are TRBV28 and TRBJ1-1; 7 bases match TRBD1. With 6 bases clipped from V and 1 base from J, the junction kept 17 bases outside the gene matches. CDR3 size: 18 residues. Germline CDR1 MDHEN, CDR2 SYDVKM. Filled out from reference TRBV28 and TRBJ1-1, the complete variable domain reads DVKVTQSSRYLVKRTGEKVFLECVQDMDHENMFWYRQDPGLGLRLIYFSYDVKMKEKGDIPEGYSVSREKKERFSLILESASTNQTSMYLCASRDTYRGLGGNTEAFFGQGTRLTVV.

The V and J genes are TRBV28 and TRBJ2-2, with TRBD2 identical over 10 bases. Germline trimming cut 6 bases from V and 0 bases from J; bases unmatched to any gene: 10. Germline CDR1 is MDHEN and CDR2 is SYDVKM. The CDR3 is made up of 18 amino acids. CDR3 residues: CASRKTWTSGPNTGELFF. CDR3 in DNA: TGTGCCAGCAGGAAAACATGGACTAGCGGCCCGAACACCGGGGAGCTGTTTTTT.

The chain couples TRBV5-1 to TRBJ2-7; TRBD1 might be the D (6 bases). The CDR3 has 12 residues. V lost 3 bases and J 4 bases, leaving 8 bases between the germline ends. The germline gives CDR1 SGHRS, CDR2 YFSETQ. Here the CDR3 DNA reads TGCGCCAGCAGCTCGGACAGATACGAGCAGTACTTC. It encodes CASSSDRYEQYF. Complete variable domain (other parts from reference TRBV5-1 and TRBJ2-7): KAGVTQTPRYLIKTRGQQVTLSCSPISGHRSVSWYQQTPGQGLQFLFEYFSETQRNKGNFPGRFSGRQFSNSRSEMNVSTLELGDSALYLCASSSDRYEQYFGPGTRLTVT.

The chain carries TRBV29-1 and TRBJ2-4; 7 bases match TRBD2. The J segment lost 6 bases and the V segment lost 6 bases, leaving 14 bases of the junction unmatched. Germline V lookup: CDR1 SQVTM, CDR2 ANQGSEA. There are 15 residues in the CDR3. The CDR3 nucleotides read TGCAGCGTGGGGGGGGAGAGGGCAAAACCAAACATTCAGTACTTC. Its translation: CSVGGERAKPNIQYF.

Of note for this clone: In the same sample, other DNA sequences code for this CDR3. This chain connects TRBV12-3 or TRBV12-4 to TRBJ1-2, with 9 bases aligning to TRBD1. Germline trimming cut 6 bases from V and 7 bases from J; bases unmatched to any gene: 3. The CDR3 totals 12 residues. The CDR3 reads CASRTGGGGYTF. DNA of the CDR3: TGTGCCAGCAGGACAGGGGGGGGTGGCTACACCTTC.

This sequence joins TRBV12-3 or TRBV12-4 and TRBJ1-1; D unclear. The CDR3 length is 13 residues. V was clipped by 5 bases and J by 7 bases, with 14 bases between them. CDR3 nucleotides: TGTGCCAGCAGTCGCTCAACACAGCTTGAAGCTTTCTTT. The encoded protein is CASSRSTQLEAFF.

This clone was recorded only once. The V gene is TRBV7-2, the J gene TRBJ2-1; possible D gene TRBD1, 6 bases. The germline V and J ends were trimmed by 4 bases and 9 bases, with 16 bases remaining between them. The CDR3 is 14 amino acids. CDR1 and CDR2 (germline): SGHTA, FQGNSA. In DNA form, the CDR3 reads TGTGCCAGCAGCTCCTACCGGGACATGGGTGAGCAGTTCTTC. Protein: CASSSYRDMGEQFF. The entire variable domain, with the rest obtained from reference TRBV7-2 and TRBJ2-1, is as follows: GAGVSQSPSNKVTEKGKDVELRCDPISGHTALYWYRQSLGQGLEFLIYFQGNSAPDKSGLPSDRFSAERTGGSVSTLTIQRTQQEDSAVYLCASSSYRDMGEQFFGPGTRLTVL.

This CDR3 reads CASGNRGMNEQFF. CDR3 nucleotide sequence: TGTGCCAGTGGGAACAGGGGAATGAATGAGCAGTTCTTC. The rearrangement uses TRBV19 and TRBJ2-1; 7 bases line up with TRBD1. The germline CDR1 and CDR2 sequences are LNHDA and SQIVND (reference sequence). Trimming cost V 8 bases and J 7 bases; bases outside gene matches: 8. The CDR3 is 13 amino acids.

The chain joins TRBV11-2 to TRBJ2-1; D may be TRBD2 (5 bases). The germline CDR1 and CDR2 sequences are SGHAT and FQNNGV. Trimming removed 1 base at V and 0 bases at J, with 16 bases between. The CDR3 is 18 amino acids. For the CDR3, the DNA is TGTGCCAGCAGCTTAGGGGGTGTGGCGGGTTTCTCCTACAATGAGCAGTTCTTC. The encoded protein is CASSLGGVAGFSYNEQFF.

The CDR3 region is CASSTAAAAGYTF. As DNA, the CDR3 is TGTGCCAGTAGTACTGCCGCAGCGGCGGGCTACACCTTC. This chain joins TRBV19 and TRBJ1-2; unclear D gene. This CDR3 contains 13 residues. Germline V gene lookup returns CDR1 LNHDA and CDR2 SQIVND (reference sequence). V was shortened by 4 bases and J by 8 bases, with 14 bases between the two germline ends. Filled out from reference TRBV19 and TRBJ1-2, the complete variable domain reads DGGITQSPKYLFRKEGQNVTLSCEQNLNHDAMYWYRQDPGQGLRLIYYSQIVNDFQKGDIAEGYSVSREKKESFPLTVTSAQKNPTAFYLCASSTAAAAGYTFGSGTRLTVV.

The gene calls are TRBV4-3 and TRBJ2-1, with 12 bases identical to TRBD2. V gave up 2 bases and J gave up 0 bases; unmatched junction bases: 14. Germline CDR1 is LGHNA and CDR2 is YSLEER. The CDR3 consists of 21 residues. Here the CDR3 reads CASSQSQSGLAGPASYNEQFF. The DNA of the CDR3 is TGCGCCAGCAGCCAAAGCCAGTCTGGACTAGCGGGACCAGCCTCCTACAATGAGCAGTTCTTC.

The chain is built from TRBV5-1 and TRBJ2-3; 7 bases line up with TRBD1. Trimming took 4 bases from V and 2 from J; bases not matched to a gene: 7. Germline V gene data show CDR1 as SGHRS and CDR2 as YFSETQ. This CDR3 contains 15 residues. CDR3 in amino acids: CASSLQTGLTDTQYF. The CDR3 DNA reads TGCGCCAGCAGCCTACAGACAGGGCTCACAGATACGCAGTATTTT.

The chain has TRBV11-3 and TRBJ2-1, with 7 bases fitting TRBD1. J lost 1 base, V lost 5 bases, and 2 bases had no gene match. This CDR3 has 14 residues. Germline V gives CDR1 SGHNT, CDR2 YENEEA. CDR3 loop: CASSAGGSYNEQFF. The CDR3 nucleotides read TGTGCCAGCAGCGCAGGGGGTTCCTACAATGAGCAGTTCTTC.

The chain recombines TRBV7-2 with TRBJ1-1; D is unclear. This CDR3 comprises 13 residues. With 4 bases removed from V and 4 bases from J, the gap between germline ends came to 10 bases. Germline assignment: CDR1 SGHTA and CDR2 FQGNSA. The CDR3 bases are TGTGCCAGCAGCTCATCACAGCTCACTGAAGCTTTCTTT. It encodes CASSSSQLTEAFF. Looking up the rest from reference TRBV7-2 and TRBJ1-1 gives the full variable domain: GAGVSQSPSNKVTEKGKDVELRCDPISGHTALYWYRQSLGQGLEFLIYFQGNSAPDKSGLPSDRFSAERTGGSVSTLTIQRTQQEDSAVYLCASSSSQLTEAFFGQGTRLTVV.

The genes are TRBV19 and TRBJ2-3; 7 nucleotides line up with TRBD1. The V and J ends lost 9 bases and 5 bases, in that order; junction bases with no gene match: 14. The CDR3 has 15 amino acids. CDR1 and CDR2 from the germline V gene are LNHDA and SQIVND (reference sequence). CDR3 loop: CARPSRTGEGDTQYF. CDR3 nucleotide sequence: TGTGCCAGACCCTCCCGAACAGGGGAAGGAGATACGCAGTATTTT.

The chain links TRBV6-2 or TRBV6-3 to TRBJ2-7; D is ambiguous. The CDR3 spans 12 residues. Germline V CDR1 and CDR2: MNHEY, SVGEGT. With 4 bases removed from V and 3 bases from J, the gap between germline ends came to 7 bases. In DNA form, the CDR3 reads TGTGCCAGCAGTTGGGCCGGCTACGAGCAGTACTTC. Amino acid sequence: CASSWAGYEQYF.

The V and J genes are TRBV12-3 or TRBV12-4 and TRBJ2-7; weak D call: TRBD2 (6 bases). The CDR3 runs 12 residues. V lost 7 bases and J lost 4, with 11 bases in between. The CDR3 region has the DNA TGTGCCAGCACCTCCGCGGGGTACGAGCAGTACTTC. Translation: CASTSAGYEQYF.

The CDR3 here is CASSPGQGSVETQYF. CDR3 bases: TGCGCCAGCAGCCCGGGACAGGGTTCGGTGGAGACCCAGTACTTC. The chain carries TRBV5-1 and TRBJ2-5; TRBD1 agrees at 9 bases. CDR1 is SGHRS and CDR2 is YFSETQ in the germline V gene. The CDR3 totals 15 residues. V dropped 4 bases and J dropped 5; count of bases not matched to a gene: 9.

V gene TRBV5-1 combines with J gene TRBJ2-7; D unclear. Germline assignment: CDR1 SGHRS and CDR2 YFSETQ. Trimming cost V 3 bases and J 1 base, with 8 bases left between them. The CDR3 has 13 amino acids. The CDR3 here is CASSSQLSYEQYF. CDR3 sequence (DNA): TGCGCCAGCAGCTCCCAATTGTCCTACGAGCAGTACTTC. Looking up the rest from reference TRBV5-1 and TRBJ2-7 gives the full variable domain: KAGVTQTPRYLIKTRGQQVTLSCSPISGHRSVSWYQQTPGQGLQFLFEYFSETQRNKGNFPGRFSGRQFSNSRSEMNVSTLELGDSALYLCASSSQLSYEQYFGPGTRLTVT.

The V and J genes are TRBV3-1 (or the pseudogene TRBV3-2) and TRBJ2-3, with TRBD1 as a possible D gene (5 bases). V dropped 4 bases and J dropped 6 bases, with 20 bases sitting between them. The CDR3 loop spans 16 amino acids. Germline V gene data show CDR1 as LGHDT and CDR2 as YNNKEL (reference sequence). The CDR3 reads CASSPTGAAMEDTQYF. The CDR3 bases are TGTGCCAGCAGCCCAACAGGAGCCGCTATGGAGGATACGCAGTATTTT.

The chain is built from TRBV5-1 and TRBJ1-2; 9 bases align to TRBD1. The V and J ends lost 4 bases and 4 bases, in that order; junction bases with no gene match: 8. This CDR3 has 15 amino acids. Germline V lookup: CDR1 SGHRS, CDR2 YFSETQ. Here the CDR3 reads CASSESGTGFYGYTF. In DNA form, the CDR3 reads TGCGCCAGCAGCGAATCCGGGACAGGGTTCTATGGCTACACCTTC.

The chain employs TRBV11-2 and TRBJ2-5; D may be TRBD1 (8 bases). Germline V gene data show CDR1 as SGHAT and CDR2 as FQNNGV. Deletions cut 5 bases from V and 5 bases from J, with 15 bases between. This CDR3 contains 14 residues. In DNA, the CDR3 is TGTGCCAGCAGCCGAGACAGGGGAGGGGAGACCCAGTACTTC. Amino acid sequence: CASSRDRGGETQYF.

This clone has just one count. The chain couples TRBV6-5 to TRBJ1-1, with TRBD1 matching over 9 bases. After removal of 9 bases from V and 5 bases from J, the junction contained 10 bases not matched to a gene. The CDR3 consists of 14 residues. The V gene's germline CDR1 is MNHEY and CDR2 SVGAGI. The CDR3 DNA follows: TGTGCCAGTGGATACAGGGGGCGAGGGACTGAAGCTTTCTTT. This encodes CASGYRGRGTEAFF.

V usage is TRBV2 and J usage is TRBJ2-7, with TRBD1 as a possible D gene (5 bases). CDR3 length: 14 amino acids. Germline CDR1 and CDR2: SNHLY and FYNNEI. Trimming took 1 base from V and 2 from J, leaving 9 bases between them. CDR3 sequence (DNA): TGTGCCAGCAGTGAAGACAGGCCCACCTACGAGCAGTACTTC. Its translation is CASSEDRPTYEQYF.

The sample holds one count of this clone. J is TRBJ1-6 and V is TRBV7-2, with 12 bases lining up with TRBD1. Germline trimming cut 5 bases from V and 9 bases from J; bases unmatched to any gene: 11. Germline CDR1 SGHTA, CDR2 FQGNSA. This CDR3 contains 17 residues. This chain's CDR3 is CASSPGQGAQTFSPLHF. The DNA for the CDR3 is TGTGCCAGCAGCCCGGGACAGGGGGCTCAGACTTTTTCACCCCTCCACTTT.

The V and J genes are TRBV25-1 and TRBJ1-5; D is perhaps TRBD1 (5 bases). The V end lost 9 bases, the J end lost 1 base, and 7 bases lay between the germline ends. Germline CDR1 reads MGHDK; CDR2 reads SYGVNS. This CDR3 contains 12 residues. The CDR3 DNA reads as TGTGCCAGGGGGCGGAGCAATCAGCCCCAGCATTTT. Residues: CARGRSNQPQHF.

The J gene is TRBJ2-2, the V gene TRBV18, with TRBD2 matching 7 bases. V shed 1 base and J 5 bases; nucleotides not matched to a gene: 10. This CDR3 spans 17 amino acids. Germline V gene lookup returns CDR1 KGHSH and CDR2 LQKENI. CDR3 loop: CASSPLVRGDLTGELFF. The CDR3 DNA sequence: TGTGCCAGCTCACCACTCGTACGGGGGGACCTAACCGGGGAGCTGTTTTTT.

The chain carries TRBV7-2 and TRBJ2-5, with 7 bases identical to TRBD2. Trimming cost V 5 bases and J 4 bases; bases outside gene matches: 7. Germline CDR1 and CDR2: SGHTA and FQGNSA. This CDR3 is built from 14 residues. The CDR3 sequence is CASSPRLAGETQYF. The CDR3 DNA is TGTGCCAGCAGCCCCCGGTTAGCGGGAGAGACCCAGTACTTC.

The chain recombines TRBV24-1 with TRBJ2-5, with 9 nucleotides matching TRBD1. The V gene end was trimmed by 4 bases and the J gene end by 4 bases; junction bases not matched to a gene: 9. There are 16 residues in the CDR3. CDR1 is KGHDR and CDR2 is SFDVKD in the germline V gene. The CDR3 DNA reads as TGTGCCACCAGTGACCGGGACAGGGCTGGAGGAGAGACCCAGTACTTC. Translating gives CATSDRDRAGGETQYF.

The J gene is TRBJ2-6, the V gene TRBV14; 7 bases are shared with TRBD1. This CDR3 spans 17 amino acids. Germline V gene sequence: CDR1 SGHDN, CDR2 FVKESK. Trimming took 4 bases from V and 1 from J; bases not matched to a gene: 7. Here the CDR3 DNA reads TGTGCCAGCAGCCTTCGGACAGGTCTATCTGGGGCCAACGTCCTGACTTTC. Translated, it gives CASSLRTGLSGANVLTF.

This clone was observed a few times. The chain recombines TRBV9 with TRBJ1-6, with 8 bases fitting TRBD1. This CDR3 comprises 15 residues. With V trimmed by 3 bases and J by 6 bases, 5 bases remained unmatched. Germline V gene sequence: CDR1 SGDLS, CDR2 YYNGEE. Here the CDR3 DNA reads TGTGCCAGCAGCGGCGGGACAGGAGGTAATTCACCCCTCCACTTT. Translating it yields CASSGGTGGNSPLHF.